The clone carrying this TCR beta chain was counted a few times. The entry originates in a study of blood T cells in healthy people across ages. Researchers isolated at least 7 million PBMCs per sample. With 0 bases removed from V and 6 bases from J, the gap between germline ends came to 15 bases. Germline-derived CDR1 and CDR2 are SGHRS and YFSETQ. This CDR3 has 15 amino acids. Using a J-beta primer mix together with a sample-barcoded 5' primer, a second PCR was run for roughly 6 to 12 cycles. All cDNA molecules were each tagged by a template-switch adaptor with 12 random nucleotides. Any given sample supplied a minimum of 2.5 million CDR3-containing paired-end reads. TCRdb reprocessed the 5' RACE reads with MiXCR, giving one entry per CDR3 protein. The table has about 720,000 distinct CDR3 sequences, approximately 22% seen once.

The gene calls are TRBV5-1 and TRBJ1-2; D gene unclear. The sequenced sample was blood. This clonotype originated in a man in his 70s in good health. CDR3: CASSLGIDGTNGYTF. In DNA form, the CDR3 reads TGCGCCAGCAGCTTGGGTATCGACGGCACAAATGGCTACACCTTC.